These T cell receptor beta chains were read from a single sample in a study of CD8 T cells in ankylosing spondylitis. TCRdb recomputed calls from the 5' RACE reads with MiXCR, one row per CDR3 protein. This table holds about 700,000 distinct CDR3 sequences, over 15% found once. Sequenced input: blood, either unsorted or a sorted T cell fraction (not recorded which). These receptors came from a male donor with ankylosing spondylitis. Both conserved end residues are part of each CDR3. The D gene is left open where the match is weak. The listing skips clone size in some rows; elsewhere it reads once, few, many or a size class.

-	-	TRBV6-6	TRBJ2-1	CASDGNEQFF	TGTGCCAGCGACGGGAATGAGCAGTTCTTC
TRBD1	-	TRBV27	TRBJ2-1	CASSRDRGLYNEQFF	TGTGCCAGCAGCCGGGACAGGGGGCTCTACAATGAGCAGTTCTTC
-	-	TRBV6-1	TRBJ1-2	CASSELVGYGYTF	TGTGCCAGCAGTGAATTAGTCGGCTATGGCTACACCTTC
TRBD1	few	TRBV5-1	TRBJ1-4	CASSTGTGPEKLFF	TGCGCCAGCAGCACCGGGACAGGGCCCGAAAAACTGTTTTTT
TRBD2	few	TRBV3-1	TRBJ2-7	CASSQDSPTLAGVSYEQYF	TGTGCCAGCAGCCAAGATTCCCCTACATTAGCGGGAGTCTCCTACGAGCAGTACTTC
TRBD1	few	TRBV7-9	TRBJ1-1	CASSLTGGFTEAFF	TGTGCCAGCAGCCTTACAGGGGGCTTCACTGAAGCTTTCTTT
-	few	TRBV2	TRBJ2-1	CASSEGGAGASYNEQFF	TGTGCCAGCAGTGAGGGGGGCGCGGGAGCCTCCTACAATGAGCAGTTCTTC
-	few	TRBV7-9	TRBJ1-2	CASSSLTIQGLEGYTF	TGTGCCAGCAGCTCATTGACCATCCAGGGCCTTGAAGGCTACACCTTC
TRBD2	-	TRBV4-3	TRBJ2-2	CASSQDITSENTGELFF	TGCGCCAGCAGCCAAGATATAACTAGCGAGAACACCGGGGAGCTGTTTTTT
TRBD1	-	TRBV19	TRBJ1-1	CASSISWQGATEAFF	TGTGCCAGTAGTATTTCGTGGCAGGGGGCGACTGAAGCTTTCTTT
-	few	TRBV28	TRBJ2-4	CASSSALLAKNIQYF	TGTGCCAGCAGCTCGGCTCTACTAGCCAAAAACATTCAGTACTTC
-	few	TRBV4-1	TRBJ1-1	CASSQDPPGDTEAFF	TGCGCCAGCAGCCAAGATCCTCCAGGGGACACTGAAGCTTTCTTT
TRBD1	-	TRBV12-3/TRBV12-4	TRBJ2-1	CASSFWTGGSNEQFF	TGTGCCAGCAGTTTCTGGACAGGGGGGTCCAATGAGCAGTTCTTC
-	many	TRBV6-2/TRBV6-3	TRBJ2-6	CASSYSNRDSLRSGANVLTF	TGTGCCAGCAGTTACTCGAATCGGGACTCCCTTCGCTCTGGGGCCAACGTCCTGACTTTC
-	few	TRBV18	TRBJ2-3	CASSTGTPDTQYF	TGTGCCAGCTCAACCGGGACCCCAGATACGCAGTATTTT
-	-	TRBV7-9	TRBJ2-3	CASSLIIADTQYF	TGTGCCAGCAGCTTAATAATCGCAGATACGCAGTATTTT
-	-	TRBV12-3/TRBV12-4	TRBJ1-2	CASSFSGQLPFYGYTF	TGTGCCAGCAGTTTCTCCGGACAGCTTCCTTTTTATGGCTACACCTTC
TRBD1	-	TRBV12-3/TRBV12-4	TRBJ1-2	CASRLEGAYGYTF	TGTGCCAGCAGGTTGGAGGGGGCCTATGGCTACACCTTC
-	few	TRBV20-1	TRBJ2-3	CSARGTSLGADTQYF	TGCAGTGCTAGGGGCACATCCCTGGGGGCAGATACGCAGTATTTT
TRBD1	-	TRBV5-1	TRBJ2-7	CATQTGTGDEQYF	TGCGCCACACAGACCGGGACAGGAGACGAGCAGTACTTC
-	few	TRBV7-9	TRBJ2-1	CASSLTRDNEQFF	TGTGCCAGCAGCCTGACTAGGGACAATGAGCAGTTCTTC
-	-	TRBV5-5	TRBJ1-1	CASSTAGVGTEAFF	TGTGCCAGCAGCACCGCAGGGGTTGGTACTGAAGCTTTCTTT
TRBD1	few	TRBV6-1	TRBJ1-2	CASRPPKGQGNGYTF	TGTGCCAGCAGACCTCCTAAGGGACAGGGGAATGGCTACACCTTC
-	-	TRBV9	TRBJ2-3	CASSPQPQGRTDTQYF	TGTGCCAGCAGCCCGCAGCCCCAGGGAAGGACAGATACGCAGTATTTT
-	many	TRBV28	TRBJ2-1	CASSWGHYNEQFF	TGTGCCAGCAGTTGGGGTCACTACAATGAGCAGTTCTTC
TRBD1	-	TRBV4-1	TRBJ1-2	CASSQGPGGGYGYTF	TGCGCCAGCAGCCAAGGCCCAGGGGGCGGCTATGGCTACACCTTC
-	-	TRBV3-1	TRBJ1-4	CASSHGVTNEKLFF	TGTGCCAGCAGCCATGGGGTAACTAATGAAAAACTGTTTTTT
TRBD1	few	TRBV5-8	TRBJ2-5	CASSTDRGETQYF	TGTGCCAGCAGCACCGACAGGGGAGAGACCCAGTACTTC
-	-	TRBV7-9	TRBJ2-7	CASSNRAGQGYEQYF	TGTGCCAGCAGCAACAGGGCGGGGCAGGGCTACGAGCAGTACTTC
TRBD1	-	TRBV18	TRBJ2-7	CASSPSGTGYGGEQYF	TGTGCCAGCTCACCATCAGGGACAGGGTACGGTGGCGAGCAGTACTTC
TRBD1	-	TRBV20-1	TRBJ2-4	CSAVQGADKNIQYF	TGCAGTGCGGTCCAGGGGGCCGACAAAAACATTCAGTACTTC
-	-	TRBV5-1	TRBJ2-2	CATSTDPNTGELFF	TGCGCCACCTCGACAGATCCGAACACCGGGGAGCTGTTTTTT
TRBD1	few	TRBV15	TRBJ2-1	CATSPGQGGHNEQFF	TGTGCCACCAGCCCGGGACAGGGGGGCCACAATGAGCAGTTCTTC
-	few	TRBV7-6	TRBJ2-1	CASSLFVEGEQFF	TGTGCCAGCAGCTTATTTGTCGAGGGTGAGCAGTTCTTC
-	-	TRBV30	TRBJ1-2	CAWGRKYGYTF	TGTGCCTGGGGGCGGAAGTATGGCTACACCTTC
TRBD1	few	TRBV2	TRBJ2-3	CASSEGGGTGRTDTQYF	TGTGCCAGCAGTGAAGGGGGGGGGACAGGGCGGACAGATACGCAGTATTTT
TRBD2	-	TRBV6-2/TRBV6-3	TRBJ2-1	CASSYWDYDNEQFF	TGTGCCAGCAGTTACTGGGACTACGACAATGAGCAGTTCTTC
-	many	TRBV28	TRBJ1-2	CASSSSGQGHGYTF	TGTGCCAGCAGTTCTAGTGGGCAGGGGCATGGCTACACCTTC
TRBD1	many	TRBV29-1	TRBJ2-1	CSAWPTGSNEQFF	TGCAGCGCCTGGCCGACAGGGAGCAATGAGCAGTTCTTC
TRBD2	few	TRBV7-3	TRBJ2-1	CASSPRLAETYNEQFF	TGTGCCAGCAGCCCCCGACTAGCGGAGACCTACAATGAGCAGTTCTTC
-	-	TRBV7-2	TRBJ2-7	CASSLEQRSSYEQYF	TGTGCCAGCAGCTTAGAACAGAGGAGCTCCTACGAGCAGTACTTC
-	-	TRBV5-1	TRBJ2-2	CASSATVGSGELFF	TGCGCCAGCAGCGCCACAGTGGGGTCCGGGGAGCTGTTTTTT
-	few	TRBV27	TRBJ2-1	CASSLSSAGWNEQFF	TGTGCCAGCAGTTTATCGAGTGCGGGGTGGAATGAGCAGTTCTTC
-	few	TRBV12-3/TRBV12-4	TRBJ1-5	CASSGDTYNQPQHF	TGTGCCAGCAGTGGGGACACTTACAATCAGCCCCAGCATTTT
TRBD1	-	TRBV6-1	TRBJ2-4	CASRADRGQKNIQYF	TGTGCCAGCAGAGCGGACAGGGGCCAGAAAAACATTCAGTACTTC
TRBD2	few	TRBV20-1	TRBJ2-3	CSAFSGTSGGAIDTQYF	TGCAGTGCGTTCAGCGGGACTAGCGGGGGGGCCATAGATACGCAGTATTTT
-	few	TRBV6-5	TRBJ1-2	CASRGRSYTF	TGTGCCAGCAGGGGACGAAGCTACACCTTC
-	few	TRBV12-3/TRBV12-4	TRBJ1-2	CASSLALWGPQPGYTF	TGTGCCAGCAGTTTAGCCCTTTGGGGGCCCCAGCCGGGCTACACCTTC
-	-	TRBV5-1	TRBJ2-1	CASSLAAWSSDNEQFF	TGCGCCAGCAGCTTGGCGGCGTGGTCTTCCGACAATGAGCAGTTCTTC
-	-	TRBV27	TRBJ2-3	CASSLGFEREVRDTQYF	TGTGCCAGCAGTTTAGGGTTCGAGAGGGAGGTCAGAGATACGCAGTATTTT
TRBD1	-	TRBV12-3/TRBV12-4	TRBJ1-1	CAIRTGVTEAFF	TGTGCCATTCGGACAGGGGTCACTGAAGCTTTCTTT
-	few	TRBV12-3/TRBV12-4	TRBJ2-7	CASSLFASYEQYF	TGTGCCAGCAGTTTATTTGCGTCCTACGAGCAGTACTTC
-	few	TRBV5-1	TRBJ1-6	CASSSWTEGSPLHF	TGCGCCAGCAGCAGCTGGACAGAAGGATCACCCCTCCACTTT
-	few	TRBV3-1	TRBJ2-5	CASSPLGQTQETQYF	TGTGCCAGCAGCCCCCTCGGACAGACTCAAGAGACCCAGTACTTC
-	-	TRBV30	TRBJ1-2	CAWSAGTNYGYTF	TGTGCCTGGAGTGCAGGGACCAACTATGGCTACACCTTC